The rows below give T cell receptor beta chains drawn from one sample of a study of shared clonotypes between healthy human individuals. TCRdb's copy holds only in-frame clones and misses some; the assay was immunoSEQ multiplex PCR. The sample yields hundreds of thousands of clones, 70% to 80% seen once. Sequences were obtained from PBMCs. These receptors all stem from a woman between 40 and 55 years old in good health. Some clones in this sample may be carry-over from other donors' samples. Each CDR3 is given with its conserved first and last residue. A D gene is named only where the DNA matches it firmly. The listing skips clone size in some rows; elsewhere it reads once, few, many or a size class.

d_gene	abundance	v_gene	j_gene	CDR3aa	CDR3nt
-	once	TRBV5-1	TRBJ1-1	CASSLAGVGRASTEAFF	TGCGCCAGCAGCTTGGCCGGGGTAGGCAGGGCCAGCACTGAAGCTTTCTTT
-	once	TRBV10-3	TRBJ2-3	CAVRTGGLRDTQYF	TGTGCCGTACGGACTGGCGGCTTGCGGGATACGCAGTATTTT
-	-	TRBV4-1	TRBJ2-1	CASSEGLYNEQFF	TGCGCCAGCAGCGAGGGCCTTTACAATGAGCAGTTCTTC
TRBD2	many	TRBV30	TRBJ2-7	CAWRLLAGGPKQYF	TGTGCCTGGAGGCTACTAGCGGGAGGGCCGAAGCAGTACTTC
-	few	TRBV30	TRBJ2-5	CAWSGAAGRFGETQYF	TGTGCCTGGAGTGGAGCGGCAGGGCGGTTCGGGGAGACCCAGTACTTC
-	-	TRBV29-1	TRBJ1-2	CSVERPGSYGYTF	TGCAGCGTTGAACGCCCGGGGTCCTATGGCTACACCTTC
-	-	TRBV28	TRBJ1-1	CASSSFGQENTEAFF	TGTGCCAGCAGCTCCTTTGGGCAGGAGAACACTGAAGCTTTCTTT
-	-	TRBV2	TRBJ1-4	CAPGGRAGWGEKLFF	TGTGCCCCCGGCGGAAGGGCGGGGTGGGGGGAAAAACTGTTTTTT
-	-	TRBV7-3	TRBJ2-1	CASSPRGLDNEQFF	TGTGCCAGCAGCCCTCGAGGACTTGACAATGAGCAGTTCTTC
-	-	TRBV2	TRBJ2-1	CASSPRPGGANEQFF	TGTGCCAGCAGTCCCCGACCAGGAGGGGCCAATGAGCAGTTCTTC
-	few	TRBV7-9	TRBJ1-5	CASSLGGLHQPQHF	TGTGCCAGCAGCCTAGGGGGGTTGCATCAGCCCCAGCATTTT
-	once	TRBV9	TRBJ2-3	CASSVSGQRSTDTQYF	TGTGCCAGCAGCGTTTCCGGACAGCGCTCCACAGATACGCAGTATTTT
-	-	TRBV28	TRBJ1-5	CASQIALGDQPQHF	TGTGCCAGCCAAATTGCTTTGGGGGATCAGCCCCAGCATTTT
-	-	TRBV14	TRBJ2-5	CASSQDWAGGLETQYF	TGTGCCAGCAGCCAAGACTGGGCGGGCGGGCTAGAGACCCAGTACTTC
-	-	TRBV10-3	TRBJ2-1	CAISEGTSYNEQFF	TGTGCCATCAGTGAGGGGACCTCCTACAATGAGCAGTTCTTC
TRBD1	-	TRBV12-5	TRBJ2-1	CASGYGQATSYNEQFF	TGTGCTAGTGGCTATGGACAGGCCACCTCCTACAATGAGCAGTTCTTC
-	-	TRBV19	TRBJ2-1	CASSYSPGSVYNEQFF	TGTGCCAGTAGTTACTCGCCGGGGAGCGTCTACAATGAGCAGTTCTTC
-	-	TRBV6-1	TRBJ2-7	CASSVTGDYEQYF	TGTGCCAGCAGTGTGACAGGAGACTACGAGCAGTACTTC
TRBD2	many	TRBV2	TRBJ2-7	CATPGASGRSYEQYF	TGTGCCACACCCGGGGCTAGCGGGAGGTCCTACGAGCAGTACTTC
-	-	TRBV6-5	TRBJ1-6	CASSYGAPQGSPLHF	TGTGCCAGCAGTTACGGTGCCCCCCAGGGTTCACCCCTCCACTTT
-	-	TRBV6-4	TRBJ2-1	CASSDEAGYNEQFF	TGTGCCAGCAGTGACGAGGCGGGATACAATGAGCAGTTCTTC
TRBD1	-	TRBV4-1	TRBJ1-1	CASSQDRTGRNTEAFF	TGCGCCAGCAGCCAAGATAGGACAGGCCGGAACACTGAAGCTTTCTTT
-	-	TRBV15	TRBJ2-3	CATSALRTSTDTQYF	TGTGCCACCAGCGCTTTGCGGACGAGCACAGATACGCAGTATTTT
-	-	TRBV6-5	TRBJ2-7	CASSYLGAPYEQYF	TGTGCCAGCAGTTACTTGGGGGCTCCCTACGAGCAGTACTTC
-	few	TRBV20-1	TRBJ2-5	CSAQDQETQYF	TGCAGTGCCCAGGACCAAGAGACCCAGTACTTC
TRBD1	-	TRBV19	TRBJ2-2	CASSTSGTGVDGYTGELFF	TGTGCCAGTAGTACCTCCGGGACAGGGGTAGATGGGTATACCGGGGAGCTGTTTTTT
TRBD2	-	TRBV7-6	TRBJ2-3	CASSSSGRGQYF	TGTGCCAGCAGCAGTAGCGGGAGAGGGCAGTATTTT
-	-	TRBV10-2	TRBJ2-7	CASSEGWGGGTYEQYF	TGCGCCAGCAGTGAGGGGTGGGGTGGGGGTACCTACGAGCAGTACTTC
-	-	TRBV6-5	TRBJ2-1	CASSLSESSYNEQFF	TGTGCCAGCAGCCTAAGCGAGAGCTCCTACAATGAGCAGTTCTTC
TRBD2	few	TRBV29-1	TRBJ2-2	CSVGPGLAEWNTGELFF	TGCAGCGTTGGTCCGGGACTAGCGGAATGGAACACCGGGGAGCTGTTTTTT
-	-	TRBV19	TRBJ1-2	CARKPGKRYGYTF	TGTGCCAGAAAACCGGGGAAACGTTATGGCTACACCTTC
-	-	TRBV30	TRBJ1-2	CAWHSRAEYGYTF	TGTGCCTGGCACAGCCGGGCTGAGTATGGCTACACCTTC
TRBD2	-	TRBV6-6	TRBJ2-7	CASSPPGLGYEQYF	TGTGCCAGCAGTCCTCCGGGACTAGGGTACGAGCAGTACTTC
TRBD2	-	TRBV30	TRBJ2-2	CAGASGRARTGELFF	TGTGCCGGGGCTAGCGGGAGGGCCCGCACCGGGGAGCTGTTTTTT
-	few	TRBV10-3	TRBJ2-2	CASHRANTGELFF	TGTGCCAGCCACAGGGCGAACACCGGGGAGCTGTTTTTT
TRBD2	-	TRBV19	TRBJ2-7	CASARGGSSYEQYF	TGTGCCAGTGCCCGAGGCGGGAGCTCCTACGAGCAGTACTTC
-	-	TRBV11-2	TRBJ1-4	CASSLTRMRGPEKLFF	TGTGCCAGCAGCTTAACCCGGATGCGGGGACCAGAAAAACTGTTTTTT
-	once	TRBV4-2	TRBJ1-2	CASSQDRTRTAMLNYGYTF	TGTGCCAGCAGCCAAGATCGTACCCGGACAGCTATGTTGAACTATGGCTACACCTTC
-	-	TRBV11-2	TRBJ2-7	CASSLAQTAGYEQYF	TGTGCCAGCAGTCTAGCCCAAACCGCGGGCTACGAGCAGTACTTC
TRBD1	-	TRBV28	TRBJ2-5	CASSLGDRLQTQYF	TGTGCCAGCAGTTTAGGGGACAGGTTACAGACCCAGTACTTC
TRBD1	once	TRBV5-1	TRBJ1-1	CASSLGQGPEAFF	TGCGCCAGCAGCCTCGGACAGGGCCCCGAAGCTTTCTTT
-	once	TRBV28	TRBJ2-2	CASKSGEGVTGELFF	TGTGCCAGCAAAAGCGGGGAGGGGGTCACCGGGGAGCTGTTTTTT
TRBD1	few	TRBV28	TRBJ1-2	CASSEQGDYGYTF	TGTGCCAGCAGTGAACAGGGGGACTATGGCTACACCTTC
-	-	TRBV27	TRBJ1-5	CASSLSSNQPQHF	TGTGCCAGCAGTTTATCAAGCAATCAGCCCCAGCATTTT
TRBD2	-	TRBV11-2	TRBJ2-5	CASSLAGLVGETQYF	TGTGCCAGCAGCTTAGCGGGACTAGTCGGAGAGACCCAGTACTTC
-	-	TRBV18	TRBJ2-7	CASSLGAYEQYF	TGTGCCAGCTCACTTGGGGCCTACGAGCAGTACTTC
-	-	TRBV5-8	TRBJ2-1	CASSLAVDRLSYNEQFF	TGTGCCAGCAGCTTGGCCGTAGACCGGCTCTCCTACAATGAGCAGTTCTTC
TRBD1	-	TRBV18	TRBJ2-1	CASSPRTGASRNEQFF	TGTGCCAGCTCACCGAGGACAGGGGCATCTCGGAATGAGCAGTTCTTC
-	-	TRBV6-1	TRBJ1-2	CASSEPYTLTNYGYTF	TGTGCCAGCAGTGAACCTTACACCCTGACTAACTATGGCTACACCTTC
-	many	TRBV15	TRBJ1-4	CATSGGSGTHVEKLFF	TGTGCCACCAGCGGGGGGTCTGGGACCCACGTTGAAAAACTGTTTTTT
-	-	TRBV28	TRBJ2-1	CASGNYYYQFF	TGTGCCAGTGGAAACTATTATTATCAGTTCTTC
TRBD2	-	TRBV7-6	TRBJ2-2	CASSGLSGRGTGELFF	TGTGCCAGCAGCGGGTTAAGCGGGAGAGGCACCGGGGAGCTGTTTTTT
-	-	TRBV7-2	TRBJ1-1	CASSLAEANTEAFF	TGTGCCAGCAGCTTAGCCGAGGCGAACACTGAAGCTTTCTTT
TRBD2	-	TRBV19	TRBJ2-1	CASRGLAGSSYNEQFF	TGTGCCAGTAGGGGACTAGCGGGGTCATCCTACAATGAGCAGTTCTTC
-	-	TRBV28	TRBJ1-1	CASSPGWSAGVNTEAFF	TGTGCCAGCAGTCCTGGGTGGAGCGCGGGGGTAAACACTGAAGCTTTCTTT
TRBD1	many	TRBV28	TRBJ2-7	CASGRQGPYEQYF	TGTGCCAGCGGCCGACAGGGACCCTACGAGCAGTACTTC
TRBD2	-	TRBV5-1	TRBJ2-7	CASSSGLAGVSEQYF	TGCGCCAGCAGCTCGGGACTAGCGGGAGTTTCCGAGCAGTACTTC
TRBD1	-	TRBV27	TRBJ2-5	CASSLRGQGVNRETQYF	TGTGCCAGCAGTTTAAGGGGGCAGGGGGTTAACAGAGAGACCCAGTACTTC